This T cell receptor (beta chain) stems from a study of blood T cell repertoires in COVID-19. V gave up 0 bases and J gave up 7 bases, with 5 bases separating them. The length of the CDR3 is 12 residues. Per germline, CDR1 SGHRS and CDR2 YFSETQ. Sequencing used immunoSEQ multiplex PCR; TCRdb keeps in-frame clones, though not all of them. Seen here are 67,000 or so clones, about 80% observed once, and the top ten hold roughly 28%. The chain carries TRBV5-1 and TRBJ2-1; unclear D gene. The clonotype was recovered from a man aged 70-80 years with acute or convalescent COVID-19. The sample comprised peripheral blood. The CDR3 loop is CASSLGLNEQFF. The CDR3 DNA is TGCGCCAGCAGCTTGGGCCTAAATGAGCAGTTCTTC.